The 4 T cell receptor beta chains in this list originate from one sample, sequenced in a study of siplizumab effects on memory and regulatory T cells. Using immunoSEQ multiplex PCR, the repertoire was profiled, and TCRdb retains in-frame clones only, with some absent. The table records fewer than 120,000 clones, 80% to 95% of them present only once. The sequenced sample consisted of CD4+ T cells sorted from blood. The receptors stem from a human donor in good health.

This chain uses TRBV10-3 with TRBJ2-3; D gene unclear. The germline V gene has CDR1 ENHRY and CDR2 SYGVKD. The ends were cut back, 3 bases at V and 3 bases at J, with 4 bases in the middle. The CDR3 has 12 residues. Here the CDR3 DNA reads TGTGCCATCAGTGAAGTTACAGATACGCAGTATTTT. As protein: CAISEVTDTQYF.

This chain joins TRBV2 and TRBJ1-4; no definite D call. CDR1 and CDR2 from the germline V gene are SNHLY and FYNNEI. Trimming took 5 bases from V and 3 from J, leaving 13 bases between them. The CDR3 is made up of 15 amino acids. The CDR3 protein is CASSPGADPNEKLFF. DNA of the CDR3: TGTGCCAGCAGTCCCGGTGCAGACCCTAATGAAAAACTGTTTTTT.

The chain links TRBV6-5 to TRBJ2-7; 8 bases line up with TRBD2. CDR3 length: 15 amino acids. CDR1 and CDR2 from the germline V gene are MNHEY and SVGAGI. V was clipped by 7 bases and J by 2 bases; unmatched bases: 10. The CDR3 here is CASTDPAGATYEQYF. The CDR3 region has the DNA TGTGCCAGCACCGACCCAGCGGGAGCAACCTACGAGCAGTACTTC.

The chain recombines TRBV5-1 with TRBJ1-3; 8 bases are a match to TRBD1. After removal of 0 bases from V and 4 bases from J, the junction contained 3 bases not matched to a gene. The CDR3 totals 15 residues. Germline V gene sequence: CDR1 SGHRS, CDR2 YFSETQ. CDR3 protein: CASSLAGQAGNTIYF. The CDR3 region has the DNA TGCGCCAGCAGCTTGGCGGGACAGGCGGGAAACACCATATATTTT.